This TCR beta chain appears in the sequencing data of a study of blood T cell repertoires in COVID-19. Study information: The study drew acute and convalescent COVID-19 samples from the United States, Italy and Spain.

Methods used by the authors: By means of reference gene primer amplification, nucleated cell counts were estimated. Sequencing was performed with immunoSEQ multiplex PCR; in TCRdb, only in-frame clones are kept and a portion is missing. The V and J calls and the clone size are those of that table, but D and trimming were determined from the DNA. The table has around 200,000 clones, roughly 73% seen once. With V trimmed by 7 bases and J by 2 bases, 7 bases remained unmatched. This CDR3 has 15 amino acids. Germline V gene lookup returns CDR1 SNHLY and CDR2 FYNNEI. The chain employs TRBV2 and TRBJ2-1; 8 nucleotides agree with TRBD1. Material: peripheral blood. The TCR was taken from a woman older than 75 with active or convalescent COVID-19. The CDR3 protein is CASTNTGGTYNEQFF. As DNA, the CDR3 is TGTGCCAGCACTAATACAGGGGGGACCTACAATGAGCAGTTCTTC.